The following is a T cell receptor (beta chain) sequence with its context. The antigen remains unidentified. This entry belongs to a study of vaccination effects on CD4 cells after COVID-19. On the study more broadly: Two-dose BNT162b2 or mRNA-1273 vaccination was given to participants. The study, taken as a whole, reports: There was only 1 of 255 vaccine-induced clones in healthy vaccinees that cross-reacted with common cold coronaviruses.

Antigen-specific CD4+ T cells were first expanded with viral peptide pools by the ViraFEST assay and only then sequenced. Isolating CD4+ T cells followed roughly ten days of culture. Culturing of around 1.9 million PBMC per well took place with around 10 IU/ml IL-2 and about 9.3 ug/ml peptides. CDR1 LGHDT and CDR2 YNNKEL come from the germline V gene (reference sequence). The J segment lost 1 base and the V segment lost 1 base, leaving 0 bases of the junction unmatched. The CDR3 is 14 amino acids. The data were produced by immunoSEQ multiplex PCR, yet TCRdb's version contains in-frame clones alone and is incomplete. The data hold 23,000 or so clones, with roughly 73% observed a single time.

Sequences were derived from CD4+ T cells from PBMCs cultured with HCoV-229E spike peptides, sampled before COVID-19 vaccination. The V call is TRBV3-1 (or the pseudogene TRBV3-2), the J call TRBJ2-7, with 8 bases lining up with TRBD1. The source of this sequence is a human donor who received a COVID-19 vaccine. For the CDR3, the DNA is TGTGCCAGCAGCCAAGGGACAGGGTCCTACGAGCAGTACTTC. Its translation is CASSQGTGSYEQYF.